The 31 T cell receptor beta chains reported below all come from one sample, sequenced in a study of molecular identifiers for immune sequencing clone quantification. Each CDR3 protein gets one entry after TCRdb re-called the PCR reads with MiXCR. The sample lists over 600,000 distinct CDR3 sequences, 15% to 20% occurring once. Specimen: naive CD8+ T cells from blood, with Jurkat cell RNA spiked in. Subset reported: FACS-sorted CD8+CD4-CCR7+CD45RA+ naive T cells. Source of these receptors: a human donor in good health. Some libraries in this study had Jurkat cell RNA spiked in.

The J gene is TRBJ2-3, the V gene TRBV7-3; no clear D gene. The CDR3 totals 14 residues. Trimming took off 3 bases at V and 6 bases at J, with 13 bases between the two ends. Germline lookup yields CDR1 SGHTA and CDR2 FQGTGA. CDR3 in DNA: TGTGCCAGCAGCTTTATAACGACCTTTGATACGCAGTATTTT. Its protein product is CASSFITTFDTQYF.

This clonotype was observed many times. The V gene is TRBV7-9, the J gene TRBJ2-1, with 13 positions matching TRBD2. Germline V gene lookup returns CDR1 SEHNR and CDR2 FQNEAQ (reference sequence). V lost 5 bases, J lost 5 bases, and 6 bases stayed unmatched. The CDR3 contains 16 residues. In nucleotides, the CDR3 is TGTGCCAGCAGCCGAACTAGCGGGGGGGTTGACAATGAGCAGTTCTTC. This sequence encodes CASSRTSGGVDNEQFF.

This clonotype was observed at least ten times. The chain employs TRBV15 and TRBJ2-1; 8 nucleotides align to TRBD1. The CDR3 has 13 residues. Germline V gene data show CDR1 as LNHNV and CDR2 as YYDKDF (reference sequence). The J segment lost 1 base and the V segment lost 9 bases, leaving 2 bases of the junction unmatched. The CDR3 loop reads CATRQGSYNEQFF. The CDR3 DNA sequence: TGTGCCACTAGACAGGGGTCCTACAATGAGCAGTTCTTC. The full variable domain, rest sourced from reference TRBV15 and TRBJ2-1, is DAMVIQNPRYQVTQFGKPVTLSCSQTLNHNVMYWYQQKSSQAPKLLFHYYDKDFNNEADTPDNFQSRRPNTSFCFLDIRSPGLGDTAMYLCATRQGSYNEQFFGPGTRLTVL.

This clonotype was recorded once. Possible read error: a much larger clone is one base away. The chain joins TRBV5-3 to TRBJ1-1, with D possibly matching TRBD1 (5 bases). TRBV5-3 is reported as an ORF; its role is uncertain. Deletions cut 8 bases from V and 1 base from J, with 30 bases between. CDR3 size: 19 residues. The CDR3 is CASSPFLELPGGANTEAFF. For the CDR3, the DNA is TGTGCCAGCAGCCCCTTTTTGGAGCTTCCGGGAGGGGCGAACACTGAAGCTTTCTTT.

This clonotype was picked up many times. The chain couples TRBV5-1 to TRBJ2-7; 8 bases are a match to TRBD2. This CDR3 region has 15 residues. Trimming removed 0 bases from V and 6 bases from J; junction bases left unmatched: 8. Germline-derived CDR1 and CDR2 are SGHRS and YFSETQ. CDR3 amino acids: CASSLAGTSITEQYF. The CDR3 DNA reads as TGCGCCAGCAGCTTGGCCGGGACTAGTATAACCGAGCAGTACTTC.

As regards this clonotype: The junction shows a germline mismatch at one end, possibly a read error. The chain has TRBV28 and TRBJ2-1; TRBD2 agrees at 13 bases. The CDR3 covers 20 residues. Germline CDR1 and CDR2: MDHEN and SYDVKM. The CDR3 region is CASSLVLAGGMGGVYNEQSF. The CDR3 coding sequence is TGTGCCAGCAGTTTAGTACTAGCGGGAGGGATGGGCGGTGTCTACAATGAGCAGTCCTTC.

Comments on this clonotype: A read error may explain this, as a much larger clone is one base away. The chain combines TRBV7-6 with TRBJ2-1, with TRBD2 matching over 10 bases. CDR1 and CDR2 (germline): SGHVS, FNYEAQ. This CDR3 contains 14 residues. The V segment lost 6 bases and the J segment 3 bases; nucleotides outside the gene matches: 2. Here the CDR3 DNA reads TGTGCCAGCAGGCTAGCGGGGGACTACAATGAGCAGTTCTTC. It translates to CASRLAGDYNEQFF.

This clonotype was observed a handful of times. The chain has TRBV7-9 and TRBJ2-5; 7 bases match TRBD2. V was clipped by 5 bases and J by 1 base; unmatched bases: 10. The germline V gene encodes CDR1 SEHNR and CDR2 FQNEAQ (reference sequence). This CDR3 has 16 residues. The CDR3 DNA reads as TGTGCCAGCAGCCCCCCTCAGCGGGGCATCCAAGAGACCCAGTACTTC. Protein sequence: CASSPPQRGIQETQYF.

The table lists this clonotype with a few counts. The chain employs TRBV3-1 and TRBJ2-7; D perhaps matches TRBD1 (7 bases). Germline CDR1 is LGHDT and CDR2 is YNNKEL (reference sequence). The CDR3 consists of 14 residues. The ends were cut back, 0 bases at V and 3 bases at J, with 9 bases in the middle. The CDR3 here is CASSQEQGGYEQYF. The CDR3 DNA reads TGTGCCAGCAGCCAAGAGCAGGGGGGCTACGAGCAGTACTTC.

This chain links TRBV6-2 or TRBV6-3 with TRBJ2-1; tentatively, D is TRBD2 (5 bases). V was shortened by 0 bases and J by 8 bases, with 17 bases between the two germline ends. From germline, CDR1 is MNHEY and CDR2 SVGEGT. The CDR3 covers 16 residues. The CDR3 DNA sequence: TGTGCCAGCAGTTACTCCCTCCAGGAGGAGTTGGATGAGCAGTTCTTC. This codes for CASSYSLQEELDEQFF.

This clonotype was recorded many times. The genes are TRBV7-3 and TRBJ1-1; a weak D match, TRBD1 (5 bases). The germline V gene encodes CDR1 SGHTA and CDR2 FQGTGA. The germline V and J ends were trimmed by 0 bases and 1 base, with 9 bases remaining between them. This CDR3 comprises 15 residues. For the CDR3, the DNA is TGTGCCAGCAGCTTAACCGGGGCAGCGAACACTGAAGCTTTCTTT. Translating gives CASSLTGAANTEAFF.

Turning to this clonotype: This could be a read error, since a much larger clone is one nucleotide away. This chain joins TRBV24-1 and TRBJ2-1; D is possibly TRBD2 (6 bases). From germline, CDR1 is KGHDR and CDR2 SFDVKD. This CDR3 contains 14 residues. The CDR3, as DNA: TGTGCCATCAGTGTTAGCGGTACCTACAATGAGCAGTTCTTC. Protein: CAISVSGTYNEQFF.

The chain is built from TRBV7-9 and TRBJ2-2; TRBD1 matches 8 bases. CDR3 size: 17 residues. Germline-derived CDR1 and CDR2 are SEHNR and FQNEAQ (reference sequence). The V and J ends lost 3 bases and 2 bases, in that order; junction bases with no gene match: 8. CDR3 sequence: CASSFSGGWGNTGELFF. For the CDR3, the DNA is TGTGCCAGCAGCTTCTCAGGGGGCTGGGGAAACACCGGGGAGCTGTTTTTT.

This chain uses TRBV7-7 with TRBJ2-1; possibly TRBD2 for D (5 bases). This CDR3 has 15 residues. Trimming left V 2 bases short and J 5 bases short, with 13 bases between. Germline loops: CDR1 SSHAT, CDR2 FNYEAQ (reference sequence). Here the CDR3 reads CASSLLGLGDNEQFF. In DNA, the CDR3 is TGTGCCAGCAGCTTATTAGGACTCGGGGACAATGAGCAGTTCTTC.

To note about this clonotype: Being one base from a much bigger clone, this may be a read error. The chain has TRBV4-3 and TRBJ2-7; possible D gene TRBD1, 6 bases. Germline values: CDR1 LGHNA, CDR2 YSLEER. The CDR3 sequence is 14 residues long. Trimming took 5 bases from V and 5 from J, leaving 16 bases between them. Here the CDR3 DNA reads TGCGCCAGCAGCATCGGTCAGGGGACCCACGAGCAGTACTTC. Residues: CASSIGQGTHEQYF.

The table lists this clonotype with many counts. The chain recombines TRBV2 with TRBJ1-4; tentative D call: TRBD1 (5 bases). The CDR3 is 12 amino acids. Deletions cut 7 bases from V and 5 bases from J, with 8 bases between. Germline V gene lookup returns CDR1 SNHLY and CDR2 FYNNEI. As DNA, the CDR3 is TGTGCCAGCATTGGGGGAAATGAAAAACTGTTTTTT. Amino acids: CASIGGNEKLFF.

The table lists this clonotype with a few counts. The gene calls are TRBV4-1 and TRBJ2-5; D not resolved. With 0 bases removed from V and 5 bases from J, the gap between germline ends came to 10 bases. Germline lookup yields CDR1 MGHRA and CDR2 YSYEKL. There are 14 residues in the CDR3. The CDR3 coding sequence is TGCGCCAGCAGCCAAGAGTTGGGTGACGAGACCCAGTACTTC. Encoded protein: CASSQELGDETQYF.

In this sample, this clonotype turned up a few times. This chain joins TRBV27 and TRBJ2-5; D remains unclear. Germline-derived CDR1 and CDR2 are MNHEY and SMNVEV (reference sequence). The length of the CDR3 is 13 residues. The V gene lost 2 bases and the J gene lost 5 bases, with 9 bases spanning the gap. For the CDR3, the DNA is TGTGCCAGCAGTTTACAAGGTTGGGAGACCCAGTACTTC. Protein: CASSLQGWETQYF.

This clonotype was recorded at least ten times. The chain employs TRBV12-3 or TRBV12-4 and TRBJ2-3, with D possibly TRBD2 on 6 matching bases. The CDR3 runs 14 residues. The ends were cut back, 6 bases at V and 4 bases at J, with 14 bases in the middle. The CDR3 loop reads CASSQLGTPDTQYF. Written as DNA, the CDR3 is TGTGCCAGCAGCCAACTCGGGACTCCAGATACGCAGTATTTT.

Points on this clonotype: This sequence may be a read error, since a much larger clone differs from it by one base. V gene TRBV7-9 combines with J gene TRBJ2-7, with D perhaps matching TRBD1 or TRBD2 (5 bases each). CDR1 SEHNR and CDR2 FQNEAQ come from the germline V gene (reference sequence). This CDR3 is 14 amino acids long. CDR3: CANSLEGDLYEQYF. CDR3 DNA: TGTGCCAACAGCTTGGAAGGGGACCTTTACGAGCAGTACTTC. The whole variable domain, remainder taken from reference TRBV7-9 and TRBJ2-7, is DTGVSQNPRHKITKRGQNVTFRCDPISEHNRLYWYRQTLGQGPEFLTYFQNEAQLEKSRLLSDRFSAERPKGSFSTLEIQRTEQGDSAMYLCANSLEGDLYEQYFGPGTRLTVT.

There are a few counts of this clonotype. This chain connects TRBV2 to TRBJ2-5; 8 bases align to TRBD2. Germline V gene data show CDR1 as SNHLY and CDR2 as FYNNEI. The CDR3 covers 18 residues. The junction had 14 bases not matched to a gene; V was cut back by 0 bases and J by 5 bases. Here the CDR3 DNA reads TGTGCCAGCAGTGAAGCCCACCCCTGGGCGGGAGGATTGGAGACCCAGTACTTC. Amino acids: CASSEAHPWAGGLETQYF.

The chain carries TRBV7-9 and TRBJ1-3; D unclear. Germline V gene data show CDR1 as SEHNR and CDR2 as FQNEAQ (reference sequence). Trimming took 5 bases from V and 1 from J, leaving 15 bases between them. The CDR3 runs to 16 residues. The CDR3 region has the DNA TGTGCCAGCAGCCGCCAGCGGGAAGGGTCTGGAAACACCATATATTTT. This codes for CASSRQREGSGNTIYF.

This clonotype appeared once. Possible read error: a much larger clone is one base away. The CDR3 is CASSPGQIKYGYIF. The CDR3, as DNA: TGTGCCAGCAGCCCGGGACAGATAAAATATGGCTACATCTTC. The chain combines TRBV2 with TRBJ1-2; 7 nucleotides agree with TRBD1. Germline V gene data show CDR1 as SNHLY and CDR2 as FYNNEI. There are 14 residues in the CDR3.

This clonotype was recorded at least ten times. This chain joins TRBV5-6 and TRBJ2-7; 8 bases match TRBD1. Germline CDR1 SGHDT, CDR2 YYEEEE. The trim removed 4 bases at V and 3 bases at J, leaving 6 bases unmatched. The CDR3 is made up of 14 amino acids. In nucleotides, the CDR3 is TGTGCCAGCAGCCCGGACAGGGTTAGCTACGAGCAGTACTTC. Protein: CASSPDRVSYEQYF.

This clonotype was seen only once. The junction departs from germline at one end; a sequencing error may be responsible. The V call is TRBV12-3 or TRBV12-4, the J call TRBJ2-1; 10 positions agree with TRBD1. The CDR3 spans 20 residues. CDR3 in DNA: TGTGCCAGCAGACCCCCGACAGGGGGCGGAATCGGGGGGAACTACAATGAGCGGTTCTTC. Its translation is CASRPPTGGGIGGNYNERFF.

The genes are TRBV30 and TRBJ2-3; the D gene is possibly TRBD2 (6 bases). The CDR3 sequence is 18 residues long. Germline-derived CDR1 and CDR2 are GTSNPN and SVGIG (reference sequence). V lost 0 bases and J lost 0, with 19 bases in between. Here the CDR3 DNA reads TGTGCCTGGAGTGTACGAACGGGAGTGAGAACTAGCACAGATACGCAGTATTTT. This encodes CAWSVRTGVRTSTDTQYF.

Only a few counts were recorded for this clonotype. V usage is TRBV4-3 and J usage is TRBJ2-1, with TRBD1 identical over 9 bases. Germline trimming cut 0 bases from V and 8 bases from J; bases unmatched to any gene: 5. The V gene's germline CDR1 is LGHNA and CDR2 YSLEER. There are 15 residues in the CDR3. DNA of the CDR3: TGCGCCAGCAGCCAAGATCTGGGACAGGGTTATGAGCAGTTCTTC. As protein: CASSQDLGQGYEQFF.

This rearrangement joins TRBV7-9 to TRBJ2-7; D perhaps matches TRBD2 (6 bases). V was trimmed by 3 bases and J by 3 bases, leaving 9 bases between them. This CDR3 contains 13 residues. CDR1 is SEHNR and CDR2 is FQNEAQ in the germline V gene (reference sequence). Here the CDR3 reads CASSFVGGYEQYF. The CDR3 DNA follows: TGTGCCAGCAGCTTTGTGGGGGGCTACGAGCAGTACTTC.

This clonotype was found many times. The rearrangement links TRBV7-9 to TRBJ1-1, with TRBD1 matching 9 bases. Germline V lookup: CDR1 SEHNR, CDR2 FQNEAQ (reference sequence). Germline trimming cut 1 base from V and 7 bases from J; bases unmatched to any gene: 7. The CDR3 is 15 amino acids. The CDR3 reads CASSLGTGGIIEAFF. The CDR3 DNA reads as TGTGCCAGCAGCTTAGGTACAGGGGGCATTATTGAAGCTTTCTTT.

With respect to this clonotype: One junction end disagrees with the germline gene, perhaps due to a read error. This rearrangement joins TRBV6-6 to TRBJ2-2; 9 positions agree with TRBD2. CDR1 is MNHNY and CDR2 is SVGAGI in the germline V gene (reference sequence). The CDR3 extends over 17 amino acids. The CDR3 loop is CASSYLWAGGHTGEPFF. For the CDR3, the DNA is TGTGCCAGCAGTTACCTATGGGCGGGGGGGCACACCGGGGAGCCGTTTTTT.

The chain has TRBV6-5 and TRBJ2-3; D is unresolved. The germline CDR1 and CDR2 sequences are MNHEY and SVGAGI. V was shortened by 5 bases and J by 0 bases, with 12 bases between the two germline ends. The CDR3 runs to 15 residues. The CDR3 DNA reads as TGTGCCAGCAGTCCCAGTTGGATTAGCACAGATACGCAGTATTTT. Translating it yields CASSPSWISTDTQYF.